This record looks at one T cell receptor beta chain sequence and its context. The protocol was immunoSEQ multiplex PCR, while the TCRdb copy is restricted to in-frame clones and leaves out a portion. The sample lists about 120,000 clones; approximately 90% were seen once. The data were taken from a study of T cell responses to AZD1222 COVID-19 vaccine. The CDR3 covers 15 residues. Trimming cost V 11 bases and J 6 bases; bases outside gene matches: 17. Germline assignment: CDR1 LGHDT and CDR2 YNNKEL (reference sequence). This chain uses TRBV3-1 (or the pseudogene TRBV3-2) with TRBJ2-7; TRBD2 aligns across 9 bases. The specimen was peripheral blood, collected on day 0 of AZD1222 vaccination. The TCR comes from an adult in good health. CDR3: CARALIDAGGVEQYF. The CDR3 DNA is TGTGCCCGCGCGCTGATAGACGCGGGGGGGGTCGAGCAGTACTTC.